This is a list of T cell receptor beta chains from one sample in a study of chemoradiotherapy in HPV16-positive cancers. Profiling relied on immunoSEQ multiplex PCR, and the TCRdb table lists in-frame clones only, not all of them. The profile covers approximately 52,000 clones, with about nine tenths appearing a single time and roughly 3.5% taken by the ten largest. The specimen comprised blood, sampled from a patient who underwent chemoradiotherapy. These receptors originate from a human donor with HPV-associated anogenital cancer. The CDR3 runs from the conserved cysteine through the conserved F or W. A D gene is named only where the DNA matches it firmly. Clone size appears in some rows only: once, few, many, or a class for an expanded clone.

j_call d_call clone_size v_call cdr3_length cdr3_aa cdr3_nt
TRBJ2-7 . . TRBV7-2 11 CASSQGAEQYF TGTGCCAGCAGCCAGGGTGCCGAGCAGTACTTC
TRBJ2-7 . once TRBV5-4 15 CASSPGGEGPYEQYF TGTGCCAGCTCCCCGGGTGGGGAAGGCCCCTACGAGCAGTACTTC
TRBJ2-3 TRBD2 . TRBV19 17 CASSSSGGFTSTDTQYF TGTGCCAGTAGTTCTAGCGGGGGCTTCACTAGCACAGATACGCAGTATTTT
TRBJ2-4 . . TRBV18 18 CASSPMAGGSGTLNIQYF TGTGCCAGCTCACCCATGGCAGGGGGGAGCGGAACTCTAAACATTCAGTACTTC
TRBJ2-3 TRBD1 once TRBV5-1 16 CASSWGQGARTDTQYF TGCGCCAGCAGCTGGGGACAGGGAGCCCGGACAGATACGCAGTATTTT
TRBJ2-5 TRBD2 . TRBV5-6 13 CASILAGAETQYF TGTGCCAGCATCCTAGCGGGGGCAGAGACCCAGTACTTC
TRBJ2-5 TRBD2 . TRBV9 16 CASSSSVLAGAETQYF TGTGCCAGCAGCTCGTCTGTACTAGCGGGGGCAGAGACCCAGTACTTC
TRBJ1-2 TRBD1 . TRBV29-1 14 CSALTGEGDYGYTF TGCAGCGCACTCACAGGGGAAGGGGACTATGGCTACACCTTC
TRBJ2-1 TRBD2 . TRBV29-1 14 CSVAGGGSYNEQFF TGCAGCGTTGCGGGCGGGGGCTCCTACAATGAGCAGTTCTTC
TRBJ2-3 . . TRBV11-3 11 CASSLGYTQYF TGTGCCAGCAGCTTAGGGTATACGCAGTATTTT
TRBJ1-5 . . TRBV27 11 CASGVNQPQHF TGTGCCAGTGGGGTCAATCAGCCCCAGCATTTT
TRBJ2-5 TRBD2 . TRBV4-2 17 CASSQERPGGGSETQYF TGTGCCAGCAGCCAAGAGAGGCCGGGCGGGGGGTCAGAGACCCAGTACTTC
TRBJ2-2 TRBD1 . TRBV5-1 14 CASSLTDRGTELFF TGCGCCAGCAGCTTGACTGACAGGGGTACGGAGCTGTTTTTT
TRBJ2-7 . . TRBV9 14 CASSVKGGSYEQYF TGTGCCAGCAGCGTTAAGGGGGGCTCCTACGAGCAGTACTTC
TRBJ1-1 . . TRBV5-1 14 CASSLRSGNTEAFF TGCGCCAGCAGCTTGAGGTCGGGGAACACTGAAGCTTTCTTT
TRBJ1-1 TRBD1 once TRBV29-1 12 CSAADRGTEAFF TGCAGCGCCGCGGACAGGGGGACTGAAGCTTTCTTT